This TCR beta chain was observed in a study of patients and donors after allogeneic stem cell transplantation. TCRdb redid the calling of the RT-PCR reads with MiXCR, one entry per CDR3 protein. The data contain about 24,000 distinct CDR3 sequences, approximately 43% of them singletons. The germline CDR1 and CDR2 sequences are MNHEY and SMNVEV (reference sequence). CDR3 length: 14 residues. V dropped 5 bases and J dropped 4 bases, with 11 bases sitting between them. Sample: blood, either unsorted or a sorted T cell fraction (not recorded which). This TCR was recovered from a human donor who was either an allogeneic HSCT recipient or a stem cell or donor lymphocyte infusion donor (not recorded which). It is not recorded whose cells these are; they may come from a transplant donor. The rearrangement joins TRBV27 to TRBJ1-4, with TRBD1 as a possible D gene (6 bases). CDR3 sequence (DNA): TGTGCCAGCAGTAGGACAGTCAGTAATGAAAAACTGTTTTTT. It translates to CASSRTVSNEKLFF. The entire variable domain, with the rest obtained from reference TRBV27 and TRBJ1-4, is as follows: EAQVTQNPRYLITVTGKKLTVTCSQNMNHEYMSWYRQDPGLGLRQIYYSMNVEVTDKGDVPEGYKVSRKEKRNFPLILESPSPNQTSLYFCASSRTVSNEKLFFGSGTQLSVL.